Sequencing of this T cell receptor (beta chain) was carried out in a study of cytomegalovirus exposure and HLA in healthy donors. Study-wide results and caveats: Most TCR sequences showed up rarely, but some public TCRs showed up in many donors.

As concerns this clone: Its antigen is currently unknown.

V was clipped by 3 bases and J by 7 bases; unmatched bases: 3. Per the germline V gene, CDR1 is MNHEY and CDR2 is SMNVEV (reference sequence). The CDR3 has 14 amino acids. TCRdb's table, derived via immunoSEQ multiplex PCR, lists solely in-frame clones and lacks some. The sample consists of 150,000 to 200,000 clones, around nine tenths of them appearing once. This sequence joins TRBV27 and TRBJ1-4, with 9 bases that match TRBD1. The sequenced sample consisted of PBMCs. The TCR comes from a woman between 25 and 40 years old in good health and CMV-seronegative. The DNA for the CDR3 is TGTGCCAGCAGTTTCGGGACAGGGAGTGAAAAACTGTTTTTT. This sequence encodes CASSFGTGSEKLFF.